This TCR beta chain derives from a study of blood T cell repertoires in COVID-19. Study-level background: Donors in the United States, Italy and Spain gave samples during acute or convalescent COVID-19. Sources were T cells, B-cell-depleted T cells, or PBMCs; the material itself was cDNA or gDNA.

Germline CDR1 LGHDT, CDR2 YNNKEL (reference sequence). V lost 4 bases, J lost 2 bases, and 2 bases stayed unmatched. The CDR3 length is 13 residues. Original processing methods: Amplifying reference gene primers gave estimates of nucleated cell counts. Profiling relied on immunoSEQ multiplex PCR, and the TCRdb table lists in-frame clones only, not all of them. That table supplies the V and J calls and clone size; D and trimming were determined from the DNA. The table lists 200,000 to 250,000 clones, about 84% of them singletons. Remarks on this clone: A much more abundant neighbour one base away suggests this may be a read error. The sample contains more than one DNA sequence encoding this CDR3.

The chain carries TRBV3-1 (or the pseudogene TRBV3-2) and TRBJ2-7; 7 bases map to TRBD1. The sequence derives from a man aged 80 or over with acute or convalescent COVID-19. Sequencing input: peripheral blood. The CDR3 is CASSPGTAYEQYF. CDR3 DNA sequence: TGTGCCAGCAGCCCCGGGACAGCCTACGAGCAGTACTTC.